Following are 2 T cell receptor beta chains from one sample sequenced in a study of blood T cell repertoires in COVID-19. Generated by immunoSEQ multiplex PCR, the TCRdb table keeps only in-frame clones and is missing some. The data show 250,000 to 300,000 clones, with 91% seen just once and more than 1% held by the top ten. The sequencing sample was made of PBMCs or T cells enriched from blood (not recorded which). These receptors originate from a human donor in a cohort exposed to, infected with or recovered from COVID-19 (not recorded which). The donor label of this sample is uncertain.

This chain uses TRBV5-4 with TRBJ1-5, with 7 bases lining up with TRBD1. This CDR3 is built from 14 residues. Per germline, CDR1 SGHNT and CDR2 YYREEE (reference sequence). Losses at the gene ends were 4 bases for V and 5 bases for J; bases not matched to a gene: 6. The CDR3, as DNA: TGTGCCAGCAGCCAACAGGGGTTACATCAGCCCCAGCATTTT. Protein product: CASSQQGLHQPQHF.

Worth noting for this clone: The junction shows a germline mismatch at one end, possibly a read error. This sequence joins TRBV5-1 and TRBJ2-7, with 7 bases that match TRBD1. The germline V gene encodes CDR1 SGHRS and CDR2 YFSETQ. CDR3 size: 14 residues. The CDR3 is CASSSAGGSFEQYF. The CDR3 DNA reads TGCGCCAGCAGCAGTGCAGGGGGATCCTTCGAGCAGTACTTC.